This T cell receptor beta chain was obtained from a study of human T cells and chemical hapten exposure. On the study more broadly: It was small differences in pooled library volume that mainly caused per-sample TCR yields to vary. Overall study results and limits: No alteration of TCRs above 1 in 1000 frequency was seen with DPC sensitization.

This clonotype was seen at least ten times. The antigen remains undetermined. The CDR3 consists of 16 residues. In germline, CDR1 is DFQATT, CDR2 SNEGSKA (reference sequence). The V and J ends lost 0 bases and 1 base respectively, with 15 bases between them. The sample's time point: healthy volunteer bleed at 6 weeks. Unfractionated whole blood was the source from which total RNA was extracted. Library construction involved attaching unique molecular identifiers to individual cDNA molecules, which allowed quantitative, reproducible TCR counting. As handled by the study authors: Sample-level TCR yields exhibited a median of about 96,000, with a range of 23,224 to 690,600. TCRdb reanalysed the RACE reads using MiXCR and keeps one entry per CDR3 protein. It is TCRdb's table, rather than the study itself, that gives the V and J calls and clone size. Here the sample spans around 35,000 distinct CDR3 sequences, approximately 5.5% being singletons.

The specimen sequenced was whole blood. V gene TRBV20-1 combines with J gene TRBJ1-1, with a possible D match to TRBD1 (5 bases). This clonotype was obtained from a human donor in good health. Some clones in this sample may be carry-over from other donors' samples. This CDR3 reads CSARDPSGRPNTEAFF. For the CDR3, the DNA is TGCAGTGCTAGAGATCCGTCGGGACGGCCGAACACTGAAGCTTTCTTT.